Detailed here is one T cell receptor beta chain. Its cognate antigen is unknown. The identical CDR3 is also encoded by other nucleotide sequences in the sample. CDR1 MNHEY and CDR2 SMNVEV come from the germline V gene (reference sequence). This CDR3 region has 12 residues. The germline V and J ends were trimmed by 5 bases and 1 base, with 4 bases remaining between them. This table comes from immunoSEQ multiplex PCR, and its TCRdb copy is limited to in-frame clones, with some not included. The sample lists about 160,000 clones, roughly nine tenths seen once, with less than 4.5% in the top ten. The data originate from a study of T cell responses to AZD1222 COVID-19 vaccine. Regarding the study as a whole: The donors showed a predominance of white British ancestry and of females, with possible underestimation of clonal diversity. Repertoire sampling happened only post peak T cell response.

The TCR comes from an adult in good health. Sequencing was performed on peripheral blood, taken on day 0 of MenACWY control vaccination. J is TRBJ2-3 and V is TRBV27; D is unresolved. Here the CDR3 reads CASSPRTDTQYF. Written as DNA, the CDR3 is TGTGCCAGCAGTCCGCGCACAGATACGCAGTATTTT.